The sequence of this T cell receptor beta chain was determined in a study of patients and donors after allogeneic stem cell transplantation. Per germline, CDR1 SGHNT and CDR2 YYREEE (reference sequence). V lost 2 bases, J lost 5 bases, and 10 bases lay in between. The CDR3 sequence is 14 residues long. This clonotype has at least ten counts. In TCRdb, the RT-PCR reads were re-called with MiXCR into one record per CDR3 protein. The sample contains 410,000 or so distinct CDR3 sequences, 16% of which appear only once. The source is a human donor who was either an allogeneic HSCT recipient or a stem cell or donor lymphocyte infusion donor (not recorded which). It is not recorded whose cells these are; they may come from a transplant donor. The V call is TRBV5-4, the J call TRBJ2-2; D may be TRBD1 (8 bases). The specimen sequenced was blood, either unsorted or a sorted T cell fraction (not recorded which). This chain's CDR3 is CASSLQGGTGELFF. Here the CDR3 DNA reads TGTGCCAGCAGCTTACAGGGGGGGACCGGGGAGCTGTTTTTT.